This is a list of T cell receptor beta chains from one sample in a study of early T cells in non-severe SARS-CoV-2 infection. In TCRdb, the 5' RACE reads were re-called with MiXCR into one record per CDR3 protein. The sample has about 67,000 distinct CDR3 sequences, around a tenth seen once; the top ten hold 3% to 4%. Sequencing was done on a sample of whole blood. The receptors were gathered from an adult who was a healthcare worker with PCR-confirmed SARS-CoV-2 infection or an uninfected control (not recorded which). Each CDR3 is given without its conserved first and last residue.

CDR3 protein: ASSPFGDFQDSYEQY
V gene: TRBV5-5
J gene: TRBJ2-7

CDR3 protein: ASRRSIGGRVQETQY
V gene: TRBV7-8
J gene: TRBJ2-5

CDR3 protein: ASSYMQSSYEQY
V gene: TRBV2
J gene: TRBJ2-7

CDR3 protein: ASSYGGTEQF
V gene: TRBV6-5
J gene: TRBJ2-1

CDR3 protein: ASRDRGRLRPQH
V gene: TRBV12-3/TRBV12-4
J gene: TRBJ1-5

CDR3 protein: SATTNEQF
V gene: TRBV20-1
J gene: TRBJ2-1

CDR3 protein: ASSYGTGASPLH
V gene: TRBV6-5
J gene: TRBJ1-6

CDR3 protein: ASSPRRLAGGLTDTQY
V gene: TRBV7-6
J gene: TRBJ2-3

CDR3 protein: ASSPRSSGGETQY
V gene: TRBV11-3
J gene: TRBJ2-5

CDR3 protein: ASSAPSTVNDAF
V gene: TRBV18
J gene: TRBJ1-1

CDR3 protein: ASSLAGQVTDTQY
V gene: TRBV5-4
J gene: TRBJ2-3

CDR3 protein: ASSQEGAGGAVSFGDTQY
V gene: TRBV4-1
J gene: TRBJ2-3

CDR3 protein: ASSFRNEAF
V gene: TRBV27
J gene: TRBJ1-1

CDR3 protein: ASTMNNQPQH
V gene: TRBV27
J gene: TRBJ1-5

CDR3 protein: ASSLGDISYEQY
V gene: TRBV7-9
J gene: TRBJ2-7

CDR3 protein: ATLRTVSGEQY
V gene: TRBV6-5
J gene: TRBJ2-7

CDR3 protein: ATLGQPMNTEAF
V gene: TRBV2
J gene: TRBJ1-1

CDR3 protein: ASSTLAGPTDTQY
V gene: TRBV2
J gene: TRBJ2-3

CDR3 protein: ASSLGLSGNTIY
V gene: TRBV7-8
J gene: TRBJ1-3

CDR3 protein: ASEVHGGEDTQY
V gene: TRBV10-2
J gene: TRBJ2-3

CDR3 protein: ATRGQAGGEQY
V gene: TRBV10-3
J gene: TRBJ2-7

CDR3 protein: SARDGRKGF
V gene: TRBV20-1
J gene: TRBJ1-1

CDR3 protein: ASSLAGMNTEAF
V gene: TRBV7-6
J gene: TRBJ1-1

CDR3 protein: ASRRLAVRQGLSEQY
V gene: TRBV13
J gene: TRBJ2-7

CDR3 protein: ASSAGLGAPRQY
V gene: TRBV7-2
J gene: TRBJ2-7

CDR3 protein: ASSLISGHSYEQY
V gene: TRBV7-6
J gene: TRBJ2-7

CDR3 protein: ASSLSSLAGGSSYNEQF
V gene: TRBV7-9
J gene: TRBJ2-1

CDR3 protein: ASSRAGLAAETQY
V gene: TRBV12-3/TRBV12-4
J gene: TRBJ2-5

CDR3 protein: ASSEQGQGVQF
V gene: TRBV11-2
J gene: TRBJ2-1

CDR3 protein: ASSQSTFANTGELF
V gene: TRBV4-1
J gene: TRBJ2-2

CDR3 protein: ASRVPAKNIQY
V gene: TRBV19
J gene: TRBJ2-4

CDR3 protein: ASSRKTTTGELF
V gene: TRBV11-2
J gene: TRBJ2-2

CDR3 protein: ASSLASGARYEQY
V gene: TRBV7-9
J gene: TRBJ2-7

CDR3 protein: ASSARLGFGNGYT
V gene: TRBV19
J gene: TRBJ1-2

CDR3 protein: ASSLYPLDSIIYEQY
V gene: TRBV28
J gene: TRBJ2-7

CDR3 protein: ASSESRVLRTTEAF
V gene: TRBV10-2
J gene: TRBJ1-1

CDR3 protein: ASRTGTGATYEQY
V gene: TRBV27
J gene: TRBJ2-7

CDR3 protein: ASILEGAINEQF
V gene: TRBV12-3/TRBV12-4
J gene: TRBJ2-1

CDR3 protein: ASRTDNSGNTIY
V gene: TRBV5-1
J gene: TRBJ1-3

CDR3 protein: ASSSTLQGANQPQH
V gene: TRBV6-6
J gene: TRBJ1-5

CDR3 protein: ASSLTRDYNEQF
V gene: TRBV7-2
J gene: TRBJ2-1

CDR3 protein: ASSLTGRYNEQF
V gene: TRBV9
J gene: TRBJ2-1

CDR3 protein: ASSSPRTGVGTQY
V gene: TRBV2
J gene: TRBJ2-5

CDR3 protein: ASSWDSEQY
V gene: TRBV5-1
J gene: TRBJ2-7

CDR3 protein: ASSIGTSGTEQF
V gene: TRBV11-1
J gene: TRBJ2-1

CDR3 protein: SSLAGGPETQY
V gene: TRBV29-1
J gene: TRBJ2-5

CDR3 protein: ASSARGSGNTIY
V gene: TRBV18
J gene: TRBJ1-3

CDR3 protein: SVGKETQY
V gene: TRBV29-1
J gene: TRBJ2-5

CDR3 protein: ASSLESGASPGKLF
V gene: TRBV5-1
J gene: TRBJ1-4

CDR3 protein: ASSRRESPDTQY
V gene: TRBV5-1
J gene: TRBJ2-3

CDR3 protein: ASSLYGVIGDTQY
V gene: TRBV5-4
J gene: TRBJ2-3